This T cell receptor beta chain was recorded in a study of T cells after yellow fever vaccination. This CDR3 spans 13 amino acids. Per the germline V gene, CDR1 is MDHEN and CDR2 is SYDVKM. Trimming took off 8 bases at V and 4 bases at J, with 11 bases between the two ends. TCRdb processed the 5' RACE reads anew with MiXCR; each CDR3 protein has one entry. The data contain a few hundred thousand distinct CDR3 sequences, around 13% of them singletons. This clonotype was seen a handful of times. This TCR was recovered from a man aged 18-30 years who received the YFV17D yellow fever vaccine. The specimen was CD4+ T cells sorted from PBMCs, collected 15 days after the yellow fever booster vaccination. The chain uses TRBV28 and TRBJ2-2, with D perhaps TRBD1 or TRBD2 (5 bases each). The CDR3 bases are TGTGCCAGCCGGACGGGGACCACCGGGGAGCTGTTTTTT. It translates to CASRTGTTGELFF.